A selection of T cell receptor beta chains follows, all from one sample in a study of shared T cell receptors in the human thymus. Assay used: immunoSEQ multiplex PCR; TCRdb lists only in-frame clones, some missing. This sample has hundreds of thousands of clones, with around 87% found just once. The same sample was also used in a study of human thymus T cells.

The sample was thymocytes. These receptors all stem from a boy younger than two with a congenital heart defect. CDR3s include the opening cysteine and the closing phenylalanine or tryptophan. D genes are given only for firm matches. The listing skips clone size in some rows; elsewhere it reads once, few, many or a size class.

>.|TRBV4-3|17|TRBJ1-1|TRBD1
TGCGCCAGCAGCCAAGAGCTCAGGGACAGCCTAGACACTGAAGCTTTCTTT
CASSQELRDSLDTEAFF
>.|TRBV5-1|20|TRBJ2-1|TRBD2
TGCGCCAGCAGCTTGGCCCGGACTAGCGGGGGGATCGGCTCCTACAATGAGCAGTTCTTC
CASSLARTSGGIGSYNEQFF
>.|TRBV6-5|13|TRBJ1-2|TRBD1
TGTGCCAGCACCAACCTCCGGGACAGGGCTATCACCTTC
CASTNLRDRAITF
>once|TRBV6-6|13|TRBJ1-5|.
TGTGCCAGCAGCGCAGGGGGCAATCAGCCCCAGCATTTT
CASSAGGNQPQHF
>.|TRBV20-1|11|TRBJ1-4|.
TGCAGTGCTCAATCCCCTGAAAAACTGTTTTTT
CSAQSPEKLFF
>.|TRBV9|12|TRBJ1-1|.
TGTGCCAGCAGCGTAGTTCCAGGGGAGACTTTCTTT
CASSVVPGETFF
>.|TRBV5-1|16|TRBJ1-1|TRBD1
TGCGCCAGCAGCTTATTTTGGGTTGAGGGGGCGACTGAAGCTTTCTTT
CASSLFWVEGATEAFF
>.|TRBV5-5|15|TRBJ2-7|.
TGTGCCAGCAGCTTGCGGAAACAGGTGGGTTACGAGCAGTACTTC
CASSLRKQVGYEQYF
>.|TRBV5-1|12|TRBJ1-1|.
TGCGCCGGACGTTCAACCACAGGTGAAGCTTTCTTT
CAGRSTTGEAFF
>once|TRBV28|16|TRBJ1-1|.
TGTGCCAGCAGTTTGGGGCGGACGTCCATGAACACTGAAGCTTTCTTT
CASSLGRTSMNTEAFF
>.|TRBV2|19|TRBJ2-3|TRBD2
TGTGCCAGCAGTGAAGGACATCCCGTGGGACTAGCAGTCACAGATACGCAGTATTTT
CASSEGHPVGLAVTDTQYF
>.|TRBV4-3|16|TRBJ2-7|TRBD2
TGCGCCAGCAGCCAAGATCCCCGACTAGCGGGAGACCCACAGTACTTC
CASSQDPRLAGDPQYF
>.|TRBV7-2|17|TRBJ1-1|.
TGTGCCAGCAGCTCACCAAGGAACAGGGAGAGAGGCACTGAAGCTTTCTTT
CASSSPRNRERGTEAFF
>.|TRBV2|14|TRBJ1-5|TRBD1
TGTGCCAGCTCCACCGGGACAGTAAATCAGCCCCAGCATTTT
CASSTGTVNQPQHF
>.|TRBV4-1|16|TRBJ1-2|.
TGCGCCAGCAGCCATTGGACATCGGGCCAATCGTATGGCTACACCTTC
CASSHWTSGQSYGYTF
>.|TRBV5-4|19|TRBJ2-6|TRBD1
TGTGCCAGCAGCTGCTTCACCGGGACAGGGGGCTCTGGGGCCAACGTCCTGACTTTC
CASSCFTGTGGSGANVLTF
>.|TRBV5-1|14|TRBJ2-7|TRBD1
TGCGCCAGCAGCCCCAGACAGGGCTCCTACGAGCAGTACTTC
CASSPRQGSYEQYF
>.|TRBV28|20|TRBJ2-7|TRBD2
TGTGCCAGCAGTTTCCCCCCATGGAGTTTGCGAACTAGCGGGAGATACGAGCAGTACTTC
CASSFPPWSLRTSGRYEQYF
>.|TRBV28|13|TRBJ2-7|.
TGTGCCAGCACCCCTCGCGGGCGTAACGAGCAGTACTTC
CASTPRGRNEQYF
>.|TRBV9|23|TRBJ2-1|TRBD2
TGTGCCAGCAGCGTAGGTGGCCCCCTACTAGCGGGAGGCGCATTAAGCTCCTACAATGAGCAGTTCTTC
CASSVGGPLLAGGALSSYNEQFF
>.|TRBV2|16|TRBJ2-4|.
TGTGCCAGCAGTGACCGCGGCATGGTAGCCAAAAACATTCAGTACTTC
CASSDRGMVAKNIQYF
>.|TRBV28|11|TRBJ1-5|.
TGTGCCAGCAGTTTCTCCCAGCCCCAGCATTTT
CASSFSQPQHF